The 20 T cell receptor beta chains below come from one sample, sequenced in a study of cytomegalovirus exposure and HLA in healthy donors. PCR involved 60 Vbeta and 13 Jbeta primers. TCRdb keeps only in-frame clones here, not all; method: immunoSEQ multiplex PCR. The top ten hold roughly 2.7% of the sample, which has roughly 110,000 clones, about 80% seen once. The material sequenced was PBMCs. These TCRs come from a young man in good health and CMV-seropositive.

V gene TRBV10-1 combines with J gene TRBJ1-1, with unresolved D. This CDR3 comprises 9 residues. V shed 10 bases and J shed 10 bases, with 10 bases lying between them. Germline V lookup: CDR1 WNHNN, CDR2 SYGVQD (reference sequence). CDR3 protein: CATPRGAFF. The CDR3 DNA reads TGCGCCACTCCCCGGGGAGCTTTCTTT.

V and J are TRBV12-2 and TRBJ2-1; the table gives TRBD2 as D, unverified against the DNA. TRBV12-2 is deemed a pseudogene. The CDR3 runs 16 residues. In DNA, the CDR3 is TGTGCAAGTCGCTCGGAGACAGCTTTGTGGGGGGATGAGCAGTTCTTC. It codes for CASRSETALWGDEQFF.

This clone was picked up a small number of times. The rearrangement uses TRBV19 and TRBJ1-6, with 7 bases matching TRBD1. The V gene end was trimmed by 3 bases and the J gene end by 10 bases; junction bases not matched to a gene: 3. The germline gives CDR1 LNHDA, CDR2 SQIVND (reference sequence). The CDR3 runs to 13 residues. CDR3: CASSIRGNSPLHF. CDR3 bases: TGTGCCAGTAGTATCAGGGGGAACTCACCCCTCCACTTT.

This clone has just a few counts. This chain links TRBV7-9 with TRBJ2-3, with a weak D call TRBD2 (6 bases). The CDR3 covers 15 residues. Looked up from germline, CDR1 is SEHNR and CDR2 is FQNEAQ (reference sequence). V was pared by 4 bases and J by 1 base, with 12 bases between. The CDR3 is CASSSGDSRTDTQYF. CDR3 in DNA: TGTGCCAGCAGCTCCGGGGACTCGCGCACAGATACGCAGTATTTT.

The chain carries TRBV11-2 and TRBJ2-3; 8 bases are shared with TRBD2. CDR1 and CDR2 (germline): SGHAT, FQNNGV. V shed 5 bases and J 4 bases; nucleotides not matched to a gene: 8. This CDR3 spans 15 amino acids. In DNA, the CDR3 is TGTGCCAGCAGCCCTACGGGGGGGCAGTCAGATACGCAGTATTTT. It codes for CASSPTGGQSDTQYF.

The V and J genes are TRBV18 and TRBJ2-2; a weak D match, TRBD1 (6 bases). Deletions cut 3 bases from V and 3 bases from J, with 11 bases between. Germline-derived CDR1 and CDR2 are KGHSH and LQKENI. CDR3 length equals 15 residues. The CDR3 is CASSPFRGDTGELFF. The CDR3 DNA is TGTGCCAGCTCACCCTTCAGGGGTGACACCGGGGAGCTGTTTTTT.

This chain connects TRBV6-1 to TRBJ2-1; TRBD2 agrees at 12 bases. The length of the CDR3 is 16 residues. The germline gives CDR1 MNHNS, CDR2 SASEGT. The V segment lost 4 bases and the J segment 5 bases; nucleotides outside the gene matches: 6. The chain's CDR3 is CASSVSLAGGHNEQFF. The CDR3 region has the DNA TGTGCCAGCAGTGTTTCCCTAGCGGGGGGGCACAATGAGCAGTTCTTC.

The chain uses TRBV30 and TRBJ2-7; 10 nucleotides line up with TRBD2. V trimming: 2 bases; J trimming: 2 bases; junction bases outside the gene matches: 3. This CDR3 spans 14 amino acids. CDR1 and CDR2 (germline): GTSNPN, SVGIG (reference sequence). The DNA for the CDR3 is TGTGCCTGGAGTATTAGCGGGGGGCCCTACGAGCAGTACTTC. It is translated as CAWSISGGPYEQYF.

V usage is TRBV30 and J usage is TRBJ1-1; D uncertain. CDR3 length: 13 amino acids. Trimming stripped 5 bases from V and 1 base from J, with 11 bases between. Germline-derived CDR1 and CDR2 are GTSNPN and SVGIG (reference sequence). The CDR3 is CAWDKVENTEAFF. CDR3 nucleotide sequence: TGTGCCTGGGACAAAGTTGAGAACACTGAAGCTTTCTTT.

V is TRBV5-4 and J is TRBJ1-2; D may be TRBD1 (5 bases). Per germline, CDR1 SGHNT and CDR2 YYREEE (reference sequence). The CDR3 is made up of 14 amino acids. Trimming removed 1 base at V and 8 bases at J, with 15 bases between. CDR3 amino acids: CASSLQDTIGGYTF. In nucleotides, the CDR3 is TGTGCCAGCAGCTTGCAGGACACTATAGGGGGCTACACCTTC.

The gene calls are TRBV5-4 and TRBJ2-5; a possible D gene is TRBD1 (5 bases). The CDR3 extends over 14 amino acids. CDR1 and CDR2 from the germline V gene are SGHNT and YYREEE (reference sequence). Trimming took off 2 bases at V and 2 bases at J, with 10 bases between the two ends. This chain's CDR3 is CASSLSGSQETQYF. The DNA for the CDR3 is TGTGCCAGCAGCTTATCAGGGTCACAAGAGACCCAGTACTTC.

This clone was observed a few times. V usage is TRBV27 and J usage is TRBJ2-3; D is possibly TRBD1 (5 bases). The CDR3 covers 15 residues. Deletions cut 6 bases from V and 3 bases from J, with 16 bases between. Germline loops: CDR1 MNHEY, CDR2 SMNVEV (reference sequence). This chain's CDR3 is CASSPYVKGTDTQYF. CDR3 DNA: TGTGCCAGCAGCCCTTACGTGAAGGGGACAGATACGCAGTATTTT.

The genes are TRBV6-5 and TRBJ2-5; D possibly corresponds to TRBD2 (6 bases). The V end was cut by 5 bases, the J end by 5 bases, with 18 bases between. Per germline, CDR1 MNHEY and CDR2 SVGAGI. CDR3 length equals 15 residues. For the CDR3, the DNA is TGTGCCAGCAGTCCTACCGTCCAGGGAGGTGAGACCCAGTACTTC. Translation gives CASSPTVQGGETQYF.

This rearrangement joins TRBV7-9 to TRBJ1-3; no clear D gene. The germline V gene has CDR1 SEHNR and CDR2 FQNEAQ (reference sequence). This CDR3 is 15 amino acids long. V was pared by 4 bases and J by 2 bases, with 12 bases between. The CDR3 DNA reads as TGTGCCAGCAGCTATGGTGGCAGAACTGGAAACACCATATATTTT. This encodes CASSYGGRTGNTIYF. The full variable domain, completed using reference TRBV7-9 and TRBJ1-3, is DTGVSQNPRHKITKRGQNVTFRCDPISEHNRLYWYRQTLGQGPEFLTYFQNEAQLEKSRLLSDRFSAERPKGSFSTLEIQRTEQGDSAMYLCASSYGGRTGNTIYFGEGSWLTVV.

The chain uses TRBV5-5 and TRBJ2-2; D gene ambiguous. The germline CDR1 and CDR2 sequences are SGHKS and YYEKEE (reference sequence). V lost 1 base to trimming and J lost 7 bases, with 20 bases between them. This CDR3 spans 17 amino acids. CDR3 protein: CASSLLDGFSLNGELFF. CDR3 nucleotide sequence: TGTGCCAGCAGCTTGTTAGACGGGTTCTCTCTAAACGGGGAGCTGTTTTTT.

The V gene is TRBV11-3, the J gene TRBJ2-5, with D perhaps matching TRBD2 (5 bases). This CDR3 region has 15 residues. The germline CDR1 and CDR2 sequences are SGHNT and YENEEA. Trimming left V 1 base short and J 6 bases short, with 15 bases between. CDR3 sequence reads: CASSLGFVRAKTQYF. CDR3 nucleotides: TGTGCCAGCAGCTTAGGTTTCGTGAGGGCAAAGACCCAGTACTTC.

V and J are TRBV18 and TRBJ1-5, with D perhaps matching TRBD1 (6 bases). Germline V gene lookup returns CDR1 KGHSH and CDR2 LQKENI. Trimming cost V 4 bases and J 3 bases, with 13 bases left between them. The CDR3 extends over 15 amino acids. The CDR3 spells CASSLARTVNQPQHF. The DNA for the CDR3 is TGTGCCAGCTCACTGGCGAGGACAGTCAATCAGCCCCAGCATTTT.

The chain uses TRBV5-6 and TRBJ2-7; the D gene is possibly TRBD1 (5 bases). V was cut by 4 bases and J by 3 bases, with 11 bases left in between. The CDR3 contains 13 residues. In germline, CDR1 is SGHDT, CDR2 YYEEEE. DNA for the CDR3: TGTGCCAGCAGCACCGTTGACAGCTACGAGCAGTACTTC. This sequence encodes CASSTVDSYEQYF.

The chain has TRBV5-5 and TRBJ1-4; D gene ambiguous. CDR1 is SGHKS, CDR2 YYEKEE, per germline (reference sequence). This CDR3 comprises 15 residues. Trimming pared 1 base from V and 5 bases from J, leaving 12 bases between. This CDR3 is CASSLTGKGNEKLFF. CDR3 DNA: TGTGCCAGCAGCTTGACGGGGAAGGGAAATGAAAAACTGTTTTTT.

This clone was picked up one time. J is TRBJ2-2 and V is TRBV5-1; D is perhaps TRBD1 (6 bases). The germline CDR1 and CDR2 sequences are SGHRS and YFSETQ. The V gene lost 4 bases and the J gene lost 2 bases, with 12 bases spanning the gap. The CDR3 spans 15 residues. CDR3 bases: TGCGCCAGCAGCCACAGGGACACTAACACCGGGGAGCTGTTTTTT. It is translated as CASSHRDTNTGELFF.